Presented here are 5 T cell receptor beta chains from one specimen sequenced in a study of blood T cell repertoires in COVID-19. Measured with immunoSEQ multiplex PCR; TCRdb has only the in-frame clones, and not every one. The sample carries around 260,000 clones, over 75% recorded once. Sequencing was done on a sample of peripheral blood. These receptors originate from a human donor in a cohort sampled during active COVID-19.

The genes are TRBV3-1 (or the pseudogene TRBV3-2) and TRBJ2-7; 8 nucleotides agree with TRBD1. The V gene's germline CDR1 is LGHDT and CDR2 YNNKEL (reference sequence). There are 16 residues in the CDR3. V dropped 4 bases and J dropped 4; count of bases not matched to a gene: 12. In nucleotides, the CDR3 is TGTGCCAGCAGCCCTTTTACAGGGGGACAGAGATACGAGCAGTACTTC. It is translated as CASSPFTGGQRYEQYF.

V is TRBV19 and J is TRBJ1-1; the D is unclear. This CDR3 contains 15 residues. V gave up 1 base and J gave up 0 bases, with 9 bases separating them. Germline V CDR1 and CDR2: LNHDA, SQIVND (reference sequence). The CDR3 spells CASSIASGMNTEAFF. CDR3 in DNA: TGTGCCAGTAGTATAGCCTCCGGGATGAACACTGAAGCTTTCTTT.

The rearrangement links TRBV12-3 or TRBV12-4 to TRBJ1-5, with D perhaps TRBD1 (6 bases). V was clipped by 6 bases and J by 2 bases, with 8 bases between them. This CDR3 has 13 residues. The CDR3 DNA follows: TGTGCCAGCAGAGGGGGGGGCAATCAGCCCCAGCATTTT. It is translated as CASRGGGNQPQHF.

Points on this clone: Other DNA sequences in this specimen translate into the identical CDR3. CDR3 in DNA: TGTGCCAGCAGCTTGCAGGGTCCCTACGAGCAGTACTTC. This translates into CASSLQGPYEQYF. This chain links TRBV5-4 with TRBJ2-7, with TRBD1 as a possible D gene (5 bases). CDR1 is SGHNT, CDR2 YYREEE, per germline (reference sequence). V dropped 1 base and J dropped 2 bases, with 7 bases sitting between them. This CDR3 comprises 13 residues.

CDR3 in amino acids: CASSLEVGPFDEQFF. In DNA form, the CDR3 reads TGTGCCAGCTCACTCGAAGTGGGCCCCTTCGATGAGCAGTTCTTC. The chain joins TRBV18 to TRBJ2-1, with D unclear. Germline V gene lookup returns CDR1 KGHSH and CDR2 LQKENI. The ends were cut back, 4 bases at V and 8 bases at J, with 18 bases in the middle. The CDR3 extends over 15 amino acids.